A single sample gave rise to the 9 T cell receptor beta chains below, sequenced in a study of cytotoxic CD8 clonotypes in ibrutinib-treated CLL. Some clones are missing from TCRdb's copy, which holds only in-frame ones; the method was immunoSEQ multiplex PCR. Seen here are some 130,000 clones, roughly 88% observed once, and the top ten hold roughly 2%. This material consisted of PBMCs, taken after 24 months of ibrutinib treatment. Receptors originate from a human donor with chronic lymphocytic leukemia.

The V gene is TRBV9, the J gene TRBJ1-3, with D tentatively TRBD1 (6 bases). The CDR3 is 15 residues long. Germline CDR1 SGDLS, CDR2 YYNGEE. Trimming removed 1 base at V and 2 bases at J, with 10 bases between. The CDR3 nucleotides read TGTGCCAGCAGCGTACAGGGGTTAGCTGGAAACACCATATATTTT. It specifies CASSVQGLAGNTIYF.

The chain has TRBV11-2 and TRBJ2-7; 7 bases fit TRBD2. V lost 0 bases, J lost 1 base, and 12 bases stayed unmatched. Per the germline V gene, CDR1 is SGHAT and CDR2 is FQNNGV. The CDR3 consists of 18 residues. CDR3: CASSLERAGLAESYEQYF. CDR3 nucleotide sequence: TGTGCCAGCAGCTTAGAACGGGCTGGGCTAGCGGAGTCCTACGAGCAGTACTTC.

This clone has just a few counts. The genes are TRBV7-2 and TRBJ1-5; 8 bases agree with TRBD1. The trim removed 5 bases at V and 7 bases at J, leaving 7 bases unmatched. This CDR3 spans 14 amino acids. Looked up from germline, CDR1 is SGHTA and CDR2 is FQGNSA. CDR3 coding DNA: TGTGCCAGCAGCACCAGGGGGCTAGGGCAGCCCCAGCATTTT. Amino acid sequence: CASSTRGLGQPQHF.

The V gene is TRBV29-1, the J gene TRBJ2-3; D call uncertain. The CDR3 has 13 amino acids. The germline CDR1 and CDR2 sequences are SQVTM and ANQGSEA. Trimming stripped 3 bases from V and 6 bases from J, with 13 bases between. CDR3 sequence: CSVDDPLRDTQYF. CDR3 bases: TGCAGCGTTGATGACCCCTTAAGGGATACGCAGTATTTT.

The chain employs TRBV4-3 and TRBJ1-5; D gene uncertain. Trimming took off 0 bases at V and 6 bases at J, with 6 bases between the two ends. CDR1 LGHNA and CDR2 YSLEER come from the germline V gene. The CDR3 runs to 13 residues. CDR3 sequence: CASSQDVGQPQHF. DNA for the CDR3: TGCGCCAGCAGCCAAGATGTTGGTCAGCCCCAGCATTTT.

The chain carries TRBV7-9 and TRBJ2-3; 9 nucleotides agree with TRBD2. The J segment lost 3 bases and the V segment lost 5 bases, leaving 6 bases of the junction unmatched. This CDR3 comprises 15 residues. Germline CDR1 reads SEHNR; CDR2 reads FQNEAQ (reference sequence). CDR3 sequence: CASSRLAEGTDTQYF. Here the CDR3 DNA reads TGTGCCAGCAGCCGACTAGCGGAAGGGACAGATACGCAGTATTTT.

The chain joins TRBV25-1 to TRBJ1-1; maybe TRBD1 (6 bases). The V end lost 6 bases, the J end lost 3 bases, and 17 bases lay between the germline ends. The CDR3 spans 15 residues. Germline values: CDR1 MGHDK, CDR2 SYGVNS. Here the CDR3 DNA reads TGTGCCAGCAGGGCAAACCGACAGGTCCACACTGAAGCTTTCTTT. Its translation: CASRANRQVHTEAFF.

The chain joins TRBV27 to TRBJ2-7; possibly TRBD2 for D (5 bases). The germline CDR1 and CDR2 sequences are MNHEY and SMNVEV (reference sequence). CDR3 size: 16 residues. The germline V and J ends were trimmed by 2 bases and 0 bases, with 14 bases remaining between them. This chain's CDR3 is CASSLRSGRTSYEQYF. The CDR3 DNA follows: TGTGCCAGCAGTTTACGGAGCGGAAGGACCTCCTACGAGCAGTACTTC.

This chain connects TRBV7-6 to TRBJ2-1; possibly TRBD2 for D (6 bases). The germline V gene encodes CDR1 SGHVS and CDR2 FNYEAQ. Trimming shortened V by 2 bases and J by 0 bases, and 11 bases separated the two germline ends. CDR3 length: 16 residues. The CDR3 region is CASSLIAVSSYNEQFF. CDR3 in DNA: TGTGCCAGCAGCTTAATAGCGGTTAGCTCCTACAATGAGCAGTTCTTC.